A single sample is the source of the 30 T cell receptor beta chains below, sequenced in a study of blood T cell repertoires in COVID-19. Assay: immunoSEQ multiplex PCR; the TCRdb copy retains only in-frame clones and omits some. The sample carries 150,000 to 200,000 clones, less than 90% recorded once. Sequenced sample: peripheral blood. These receptors all stem from a woman in her sixties or seventies with COVID-19, enrolled during active disease.

V usage is TRBV28 and J usage is TRBJ1-1; D perhaps matches TRBD1 (6 bases). The CDR3 is 16 amino acids. Trimming left V 6 bases short and J 0 bases short, with 17 bases between. Germline CDR1 is MDHEN and CDR2 is SYDVKM. The CDR3 reads CASSALATGMNTEAFF. The DNA of the CDR3 is TGTGCCAGCAGCGCCCTGGCGACAGGAATGAACACTGAAGCTTTCTTT.

The chain carries TRBV25-1 and TRBJ2-3; no clear D. The CDR3 is 11 amino acids. V was shortened by 10 bases and J by 4 bases, with 9 bases between the two germline ends. CDR1 MGHDK and CDR2 SYGVNS come from the germline V gene. CDR3 loop: CATSLSDTQYF. The CDR3, as DNA: TGTGCCACCTCCTTATCAGATACGCAGTATTTT.

This clone has a count of ten or more. V is TRBV5-6 and J is TRBJ1-6; possible D gene TRBD1, 6 bases. The germline V and J ends were trimmed by 3 bases and 7 bases, with 17 bases remaining between them. This CDR3 contains 16 residues. CDR1 SGHDT and CDR2 YYEEEE come from the germline V gene. The CDR3: CASSSGQLVLNSPLHF. The DNA for the CDR3 is TGTGCCAGCAGCTCCGGACAGCTCGTCTTAAATTCACCCCTCCACTTT.

This chain joins TRBV29-1 and TRBJ1-3; tentatively, D is TRBD1 (5 bases). The V end lost 4 bases, the J end lost 7 bases, and 14 bases lay between the germline ends. Germline values: CDR1 SQVTM, CDR2 ANQGSEA. The CDR3 runs 13 residues. CDR3 coding DNA: TGCAGCGTTGCGGCGGGGACGCGGAACACCATATATTTT. It codes for CSVAAGTRNTIYF.

The chain recombines TRBV2 with TRBJ2-1; D is possibly TRBD2 (6 bases). The CDR3 covers 16 residues. Germline V lookup: CDR1 SNHLY, CDR2 FYNNEI. V was cut by 9 bases and J by 5 bases, with 23 bases left in between. The CDR3 coding sequence is TGTGCCAGGGGGGGAGTACGGGACTCCCCGCACAATGAGCAGTTCTTC. As protein: CARGGVRDSPHNEQFF.

This chain joins TRBV2 and TRBJ2-2; D ambiguous. The CDR3 has 15 residues. Germline CDR1 reads SNHLY; CDR2 reads FYNNEI. Trimming removed 7 bases at V and 5 bases at J, with 17 bases between. The CDR3 DNA follows: TGTGCCAGCAAACCTCGTTCAGGTGAAACCGGGGAGCTGTTTTTT. As protein: CASKPRSGETGELFF.

This clone was recorded a few times. The chain recombines TRBV28 with TRBJ2-7, with D unresolved. The ends were cut back, 4 bases at V and 2 bases at J, with 12 bases in the middle. This CDR3 is 14 amino acids long. From germline, CDR1 is MDHEN and CDR2 SYDVKM. CDR3 sequence: CASSSAQRAYEQYF. CDR3 sequence (DNA): TGTGCCAGCAGTTCAGCCCAGCGTGCCTACGAGCAGTACTTC.

CDR3 nucleotide sequence: TGTGCCAGCACCCACCCGGGAAGCTCCTACGAGCAGTACGTC. It encodes CASTHPGSSYEQYV. The V call is TRBV2, the J call TRBJ2-7; weak D call: TRBD2 (5 bases). The CDR3 extends over 14 amino acids. The V gene's germline CDR1 is SNHLY and CDR2 FYNNEI. Trimming removed 7 bases at V and 0 bases at J, with 13 bases between.

The chain couples TRBV28 to TRBJ2-1, with 7 bases lining up with TRBD2. Trimming took 7 bases from V and 6 from J; bases not matched to a gene: 6. The germline V gene has CDR1 MDHEN and CDR2 SYDVKM. The CDR3 has 13 amino acids. CDR3 loop: CASMTGGGNEQFF. CDR3 sequence (DNA): TGTGCCAGCATGACGGGGGGAGGCAATGAGCAGTTCTTC.

The chain uses TRBV2 and TRBJ2-1; D ambiguous. V was cut by 6 bases and J by 1 base, with 7 bases left in between. Germline V gives CDR1 SNHLY, CDR2 FYNNEI. The CDR3 has 13 residues. The CDR3 coding sequence is TGTGCCAGCAGACTTCCTTCCTACAATGAGCAGTTCTTC. This sequence encodes CASRLPSYNEQFF. The full variable domain, its missing parts supplied by reference TRBV2 and TRBJ2-1, is EPEVTQTPSHQVTQMGQEVILRCVPISNHLYFYWYRQILGQKVEFLVSFYNNEISEKSEIFDDQFSVERPDGSNFTLKIRSTKLEDSAMYFCASRLPSYNEQFFGPGTRLTVL.

The chain combines TRBV3-1 (or the pseudogene TRBV3-2) with TRBJ1-2; unclear D gene. The CDR3 covers 14 residues. Deletions cut 4 bases from V and 6 bases from J, with 15 bases between. Germline CDR1 LGHDT, CDR2 YNNKEL (reference sequence). The CDR3 spells CASSLYIGNDGYTF. CDR3 DNA sequence: TGTGCCAGCAGCCTTTATATCGGGAATGATGGCTACACCTTC.

This chain uses TRBV7-8 with TRBJ1-6; D is perhaps TRBD1 (5 bases). Germline CDR1 is SGHVS and CDR2 is FQNEAQ. The CDR3 contains 16 residues. Trimming left V 5 bases short and J 8 bases short, with 19 bases between. The CDR3 loop is CASSPWQPGRDSPLHF. CDR3 in DNA: TGTGCCAGCAGCCCGTGGCAACCAGGGCGCGATTCACCCCTCCACTTT.

J is TRBJ2-2 and V is TRBV19; 9 bases match TRBD2. CDR1 and CDR2 from the germline V gene are LNHDA and SQIVND (reference sequence). V lost 3 bases, J lost 6 bases, and 2 bases stayed unmatched. This CDR3 has 14 amino acids. The chain's CDR3 is CASSMGLAAGELFF. For the CDR3, the DNA is TGTGCCAGTAGTATGGGACTAGCCGCCGGGGAGCTGTTTTTT.

The gene calls are TRBV3-1 (or the pseudogene TRBV3-2) and TRBJ1-5, with no clear D. Germline V lookup: CDR1 LGHDT, CDR2 YNNKEL (reference sequence). This CDR3 contains 15 residues. V was shortened by 4 bases and J by 4 bases, with 14 bases between the two germline ends. The CDR3 DNA reads as TGTGCCAGCAGCCCCCTTCACGGAGGGAATCAGCCCCAGCATTTT. Amino acid sequence: CASSPLHGGNQPQHF.

This clone has a handful of counts. This chain joins TRBV12-5 and TRBJ2-3; a weak D match, TRBD2 (6 bases). Germline CDR1 LGHNT, CDR2 FRNRAP. The CDR3 runs 16 residues. V was shortened by 3 bases and J by 1 base, with 14 bases between the two germline ends. The CDR3 region is CASGFITGGRTDTQYF. DNA for the CDR3: TGTGCTAGTGGTTTCATTACCGGGGGTCGCACAGATACGCAGTATTTT.

J is TRBJ2-1 and V is TRBV5-1; TRBD2 agrees at 8 bases. Germline trimming cut 4 bases from V and 0 bases from J; bases unmatched to any gene: 6. Per germline, CDR1 SGHRS and CDR2 YFSETQ. The CDR3 is 16 amino acids. Here the CDR3 DNA reads TGCGCCAGCAGCCCGGGACTAGTGCCCTCCTACAATGAGCAGTTCTTC. Amino acid sequence: CASSPGLVPSYNEQFF.

This rearrangement joins TRBV5-6 to TRBJ2-7; 9 positions match TRBD2. In germline, CDR1 is SGHDT, CDR2 YYEEEE. The CDR3 is made up of 18 amino acids. Unmatched junction bases numbered 12, after V lost 2 bases and J lost 0 bases. This chain's CDR3 is CASSFNSGGLRSSYEQYV. In DNA, the CDR3 is TGTGCCAGCAGCTTCAATAGCGGGGGCCTACGGAGCTCCTACGAGCAGTACGTC.

This clone was detected a few times. The genes are TRBV2 and TRBJ1-1; a possible D gene is TRBD1 (6 bases). The V end was cut by 5 bases, the J end by 5 bases, with 12 bases between. The V gene's germline CDR1 is SNHLY and CDR2 FYNNEI. CDR3 size: 13 residues. Here the CDR3 reads CASSTGMRTEAFF. In nucleotides, the CDR3 is TGTGCCAGCAGTACAGGGATGCGGACTGAAGCTTTCTTT.

For the CDR3, the DNA is TGCGCCAGCAGCGAGCGGGAGGGGACCTACAATGAGCAGTTCTTC. It yields the protein CASSEREGTYNEQFF. The chain links TRBV4-1 to TRBJ2-1, with 10 positions matching TRBD2. Germline loops: CDR1 MGHRA, CDR2 YSYEKL. CDR3 length: 15 residues. Trimming cost V 5 bases and J 2 bases; bases outside gene matches: 3.

This clone was found a few times. This sequence joins TRBV28 and TRBJ2-5, with D perhaps TRBD1 (5 bases). The CDR3 spans 13 residues. The germline V gene has CDR1 MDHEN and CDR2 SYDVKM. Trimming cost V 6 bases and J 5 bases, with 13 bases left between them. In DNA form, the CDR3 reads TGTGCCAGCAGAAACGGACACGGGGAGACCCAGTACTTC. It codes for CASRNGHGETQYF.

This chain links TRBV2 with TRBJ2-1; 9 bases agree with TRBD1. Germline values: CDR1 SNHLY, CDR2 FYNNEI. The CDR3 contains 15 residues. The J segment lost 8 bases and the V segment lost 6 bases, leaving 11 bases of the junction unmatched. As DNA, the CDR3 is TGTGCCAGCAGATCTCCCCGGGACAGGGACCATGAGCAGTTCTTC. This sequence encodes CASRSPRDRDHEQFF.

This chain uses TRBV4-1 with TRBJ2-7; 8 nucleotides agree with TRBD2. CDR3 length: 17 residues. Trimming at V came to 2 bases and at J to 3 bases, leaving 12 bases not matched to a gene. CDR1 MGHRA and CDR2 YSYEKL come from the germline V gene. The CDR3 bases are TGCGCCAGCAGCCAAATTCCCCCGCCGGGGGGGGGCTACGAGCAGTACTTC. Amino acids: CASSQIPPPGGGYEQYF.

This clone was found once. The chain combines TRBV5-6 with TRBJ1-2; 7 bases align to TRBD1. The V gene's germline CDR1 is SGHDT and CDR2 YYEEEE. The CDR3 length is 15 residues. V lost 2 bases to trimming and J lost 5 bases; unmatched junction nucleotides: 9. CDR3 nucleotide sequence: TGTGCCAGCAGCTTTATCTCGACAGGGCAGTATGGCTACACCTTC. Translating it yields CASSFISTGQYGYTF.

Written as DNA, the CDR3 is TGTGCCACCAGTGATTTCGTAGCGGGGAGATACAATGAGCAGTTCTTC. Encoded protein: CATSDFVAGRYNEQFF. The rearrangement joins TRBV24-1 to TRBJ2-1; 8 nucleotides align to TRBD2. Trimming cost V 1 base and J 4 bases; bases outside gene matches: 5. Germline V gives CDR1 KGHDR, CDR2 SFDVKD. The CDR3 runs to 16 residues.

The chain links TRBV9 to TRBJ2-2, with 9 positions matching TRBD2. CDR3 length equals 16 residues. Trimming took 0 bases from V and 5 from J; bases not matched to a gene: 5. CDR1 and CDR2 (germline): SGDLS, YYNGEE. The CDR3 DNA sequence: TGTGCCAGCAGCGTAGAGGCGGGAGGGAAAACCGGGGAGCTGTTTTTT. Its translation: CASSVEAGGKTGELFF. Supplemented by reference TRBV9 and TRBJ2-2, the full variable domain reads DSGVTQTPKHLITATGQRVTLRCSPRSGDLSVYWYQQSLDQGLQFLIQYYNGEERAKGNILERFSAQQFPDLHSELNLSSLELGDSALYFCASSVEAGGKTGELFFGEGSRLTVL.

This chain links TRBV6-5 with TRBJ2-1; the D gene is possibly TRBD2 (5 bases). With 5 bases removed from V and 5 bases from J, the gap between germline ends came to 10 bases. The CDR3 spans 13 residues. Per germline, CDR1 MNHEY and CDR2 SVGAGI. The CDR3 reads CASSPTTNNEQFF. The CDR3, as DNA: TGTGCCAGCAGTCCGACGACTAACAATGAGCAGTTCTTC.

This clone has at least ten counts. V usage is TRBV19 and J usage is TRBJ2-5; tentative D call: TRBD2 (6 bases). Germline CDR1 is LNHDA and CDR2 is SQIVND (reference sequence). Between the trimmed V and J ends, which lost 1 base and 1 base, there was a span of 13 bases. CDR3 length: 16 residues. The CDR3 loop is CASSIGVGRGQETQYF. The CDR3 coding sequence is TGTGCCAGTAGTATAGGGGTCGGGCGGGGCCAAGAGACCCAGTACTTC.

This rearrangement joins TRBV7-2 to TRBJ2-3; perhaps TRBD2 as D (5 bases). The CDR3 totals 15 residues. V was cut by 0 bases and J by 2 bases, with 9 bases left in between. The germline gives CDR1 SGHTA, CDR2 FQGNSA. CDR3 in amino acids: CASSLARGNTDTQYF. In DNA, the CDR3 is TGTGCCAGCAGCTTAGCTCGAGGGAACACAGATACGCAGTATTTT.

V and J are TRBV5-6 and TRBJ1-6, with D maybe TRBD1 (6 bases). The germline CDR1 and CDR2 sequences are SGHDT and YYEEEE. Between the trimmed V and J ends, which lost 4 bases and 5 bases, there was a span of 13 bases. This CDR3 is 15 amino acids long. As DNA, the CDR3 is TGTGCCAGCAGCCCTGGGGGCCCTAATAATTCACCCCTCCACTTT. Translation gives CASSPGGPNNSPLHF.

The chain carries TRBV7-7 and TRBJ2-5; 7 nucleotides align to TRBD2. V trimming: 3 bases; J trimming: 2 bases; junction bases outside the gene matches: 6. The length of the CDR3 is 15 residues. CDR1 and CDR2 from the germline V gene are SSHAT and FNYEAQ (reference sequence). The chain's CDR3 is CASSFPAGLQETQYF. In nucleotides, the CDR3 is TGTGCCAGCAGCTTTCCAGCGGGGTTACAAGAGACCCAGTACTTC.